A single sample is the source of the 16 T cell receptor beta chains below, sequenced in a study of OX40 agonist ivuxolimab in advanced cancers. Data came from immunoSEQ multiplex PCR; TCRdb stores just in-frame clones and leaves some out. The sample contains 96,000 or so clones, roughly 80% of which appear only once. Specimen: CD4+ or CD8+ T cells sorted from blood, collected in a trial of the OX40 agonist ivuxolimab. Receptors originate from an adult with an advanced solid tumor such as melanoma, head and neck, liver or kidney cancer.

The chain couples TRBV30 to TRBJ1-6; TRBD1 matches 8 bases. The germline V gene has CDR1 GTSNPN and CDR2 SVGIG (reference sequence). CDR3 length: 13 amino acids. The J segment lost 14 bases and the V segment lost 4 bases, leaving 10 bases of the junction unmatched. This CDR3 reads CAWTGDRGESLHF. As DNA, the CDR3 is TGTGCCTGGACTGGAGACAGGGGTGAATCCCTCCACTTT.

As for this clone: An end of the junction differs from the germline gene, which may be a read error. V usage is TRBV2 and J usage is TRBJ2-7, with D tentatively TRBD2 (6 bases). This CDR3 contains 14 residues. Germline CDR1 reads SNHLY; CDR2 reads FYNNEI. The CDR3 sequence: CASSKAGASYEQYF. The CDR3 nucleotides read TGTGCCAGCAGTAAAGCGGGTGCCTCCTACGAGCAGTACTTC.

The CDR3 sequence: CASSPGLAPDEQFF. Here the CDR3 DNA reads TGCGCCAGCAGCCCTGGTTTAGCGCCGGATGAGCAGTTCTTC. This chain links TRBV5-1 with TRBJ2-1; a weak D match, TRBD2 (5 bases). CDR3 size: 14 residues. Trimming pared 4 bases from V and 8 bases from J, leaving 16 bases between. CDR1 and CDR2 (germline): SGHRS, YFSETQ.

The gene calls are TRBV28 and TRBJ1-1; D is unresolved. CDR3 length equals 13 residues. Germline CDR1 and CDR2: MDHEN and SYDVKM. Trimming removed 2 bases at V and 1 base at J, with 5 bases between. The CDR3 sequence is CASSLGRNTEAFF. The CDR3 DNA sequence: TGTGCCAGCAGTTTAGGCAGGAACACTGAAGCTTTCTTT.

This chain joins TRBV2 and TRBJ1-4; D ambiguous. V was clipped by 2 bases and J by 8 bases, with 12 bases between them. The germline gives CDR1 SNHLY, CDR2 FYNNEI. This CDR3 comprises 14 residues. This CDR3 is CASSENGIREKLFF. CDR3 DNA sequence: TGTGCCAGCAGTGAAAACGGGATTAGGGAAAAACTGTTTTTT.

The chain combines TRBV7-2 with TRBJ2-1; 13 bases are shared with TRBD2. CDR3 length: 15 residues. In germline, CDR1 is SGHTA, CDR2 FQGNSA. The junction had 2 bases not matched to a gene; V was cut back by 1 base and J by 8 bases. CDR3 sequence (DNA): TGTGCCAGCAGCTTAGGGACTAGCGGGAGCGATGAGCAGTTCTTC. This codes for CASSLGTSGSDEQFF.

The chain combines TRBV18 with TRBJ2-7; D may match TRBD1 or TRBD2 (5 bases each). This CDR3 contains 15 residues. The germline V and J ends were trimmed by 3 bases and 1 base, with 13 bases remaining between them. CDR1 and CDR2 from the germline V gene are KGHSH and LQKENI. The CDR3 here is CASSPTGTGSYEQYF. The CDR3, as DNA: TGTGCCAGCTCACCTACCGGGACGGGTTCCTACGAGCAGTACTTC. The complete variable domain, with remaining parts taken from reference TRBV18 and TRBJ2-7, reads NAGVMQNPRHLVRRRGQEARLRCSPMKGHSHVYWYRQLPEEGLKFMVYLQKENIIDESGMPKERFSAEFPKEGPSILRIQQVVRGDSAAYFCASSPTGTGSYEQYFGPGTRLTVT.

This chain connects TRBV5-6 to TRBJ1-2; perhaps TRBD1 as D (5 bases). V was trimmed by 3 bases and J by 4 bases, leaving 13 bases between them. This CDR3 contains 14 residues. CDR1 is SGHDT and CDR2 is YYEEEE in the germline V gene. Here the CDR3 reads CASSWTDRAYGYTF. CDR3 DNA sequence: TGTGCCAGCAGCTGGACTGACAGAGCCTATGGCTACACCTTC.

CDR3 nucleotide sequence: TGCGCCAGCAGCTTTTCAGGGCTCACTGAAGCTTTCTTT. This encodes CASSFSGLTEAFF. The chain combines TRBV5-1 with TRBJ1-1, with D possibly matching TRBD1 (5 bases). Germline CDR1 SGHRS, CDR2 YFSETQ. The CDR3 spans 13 residues. V lost 2 bases and J 4 bases, leaving 9 bases between the germline ends.

This clone was recorded only once. The rearrangement uses TRBV5-8 and TRBJ1-2; 11 bases align to TRBD1. Trimming at V came to 4 bases and at J to 4 bases, leaving 6 bases not matched to a gene. The CDR3 runs 15 residues. Germline V gene lookup returns CDR1 SGHTS and CDR2 YDEGEE. CDR3 bases: TGTGCCAGCAGCGGCCGGGACAGGGGGATCTATGGCTACACCTTC. Its protein is CASSGRDRGIYGYTF.

V usage is TRBV7-9 and J usage is TRBJ1-2; 8 bases line up with TRBD1. J gave up 6 bases and V 5 bases, and 5 bases lay outside the gene matches. This CDR3 is built from 13 residues. CDR1 and CDR2 (germline): SEHNR, FQNEAQ (reference sequence). The CDR3 bases are TGTGCCAGCAGCCGTGGACAGGGAAATGGCTACACCTTC. Protein product: CASSRGQGNGYTF.

This clone rates as medium-sized. The chain combines TRBV6-5 with TRBJ2-7; 7 nucleotides line up with TRBD2. The V gene's germline CDR1 is MNHEY and CDR2 SVGAGI. J was trimmed by 3 bases and V by 4 bases; bases with no gene match: 3. The CDR3 has 13 residues. DNA of the CDR3: TGTGCCAGCAGTTCTAGCGGAGTCTACGAGCAGTACTTC. Amino acids: CASSSSGVYEQYF.

V usage is TRBV10-2 and J usage is TRBJ2-7, with TRBD1 matching 8 bases. The CDR3 sequence is 13 residues long. V was pared by 4 bases and J by 4 bases, with 3 bases of the junction left unmatched. The V gene's germline CDR1 is WSHSY and CDR2 SAAADI. CDR3 residues: CASSATGGYEQYF. The CDR3, as DNA: TGCGCCAGCAGTGCTACAGGGGGATACGAGCAGTACTTC.

V is TRBV29-1 and J is TRBJ2-6; unclear D gene. Per the germline V gene, CDR1 is SQVTM and CDR2 is ANQGSEA. Trimming stripped 4 bases from V and 7 bases from J, with 17 bases between. The CDR3 has 15 residues. CDR3 bases: TGCAGCGTTGCACAAGGAAGATCTGATGCCAACGTCCTGACTTTC. Translating gives CSVAQGRSDANVLTF.

The rearrangement joins TRBV27 to TRBJ1-5; tentatively, D is TRBD1 (5 bases). With 3 bases removed from V and 1 base from J, the gap between germline ends came to 10 bases. CDR1 is MNHEY, CDR2 SMNVEV, per germline (reference sequence). This CDR3 contains 15 residues. The CDR3 coding sequence is TGTGCCAGCAGTTTGGTGCGGGACAGCAATCAGCCCCAGCATTTT. This translates into CASSLVRDSNQPQHF.

This chain joins TRBV11-2 and TRBJ2-7; TRBD1 agrees at 8 bases. Losses at the gene ends were 7 bases for V and 3 bases for J; bases not matched to a gene: 5. The CDR3 covers 13 residues. CDR1 is SGHAT, CDR2 FQNNGV, per germline. The chain's CDR3 is CASTETGVYEQYF. CDR3 DNA: TGTGCCAGCACCGAGACAGGGGTCTACGAGCAGTACTTC.